This TCR beta chain was obtained from a study of shared clonotypes between healthy human individuals. As for the study in general: Serving as donors were a couple of women and a few men, whose ages spanned 18 to 49.

Bulk PBMC genomic DNA spanned ten immunoSEQ deep plates. Data came from immunoSEQ multiplex PCR; TCRdb stores just in-frame clones and leaves some out. In the table there are fewer than 650,000 clones, around 80% of which are singletons. Trimming cost V 3 bases and J 1 base; bases outside gene matches: 4. This CDR3 comprises 15 residues. The germline gives CDR1 MDHEN, CDR2 SYDVKM. This rearrangement joins TRBV28 to TRBJ2-7; 9 bases fit TRBD2. This clonotype originated in a woman in her forties in good health. Some clones in this sample may be carry-over from other donors' samples. Sequencing was carried out using PBMCs. As DNA, the CDR3 is TGTGCCAGCAGTTTGGTGGGACTAGCTTCCTACGAGCAGTACTTC. Protein product: CASSLVGLASYEQYF.